What follows describes a single T cell receptor beta chain. The antigen remains undetermined. Generated by immunoSEQ multiplex PCR, the TCRdb table keeps only in-frame clones and is missing some. Among some 20,000 clones listed, around 87% were seen once. The CDR3 is 16 residues long. V dropped 5 bases and J dropped 0; count of bases not matched to a gene: 9. CDR1 SGHTA and CDR2 FQGTGA come from the germline V gene. This entry comes from a study of untreated major depressive disorder. Each depressed patient was pairwise matched to a non-depressed control for sex, age, current smoking status and body mass index. Participants with major medical conditions, Axis I/II comorbidities, regular medication or illicit drug use were excluded. Study observations and caveats: Compared with controls, depressed patients showed more TRBV05-01 (Vbeta 5.1) usage in CD4+ T cells. Each subject's top five TRBV05-01 clones were all private.

The sequence was obtained from a woman aged 25 to 39 in good health. The V and J genes are TRBV7-3 and TRBJ1-1, with TRBD1 matching 7 bases. Sequencing used CD4+ T cells from PBMCs. The CDR3 reads CASSRRQGLMNTEAFF. CDR3 bases: TGTGCCAGCAGCCGCCGACAGGGCCTGATGAACACTGAAGCTTTCTTT.